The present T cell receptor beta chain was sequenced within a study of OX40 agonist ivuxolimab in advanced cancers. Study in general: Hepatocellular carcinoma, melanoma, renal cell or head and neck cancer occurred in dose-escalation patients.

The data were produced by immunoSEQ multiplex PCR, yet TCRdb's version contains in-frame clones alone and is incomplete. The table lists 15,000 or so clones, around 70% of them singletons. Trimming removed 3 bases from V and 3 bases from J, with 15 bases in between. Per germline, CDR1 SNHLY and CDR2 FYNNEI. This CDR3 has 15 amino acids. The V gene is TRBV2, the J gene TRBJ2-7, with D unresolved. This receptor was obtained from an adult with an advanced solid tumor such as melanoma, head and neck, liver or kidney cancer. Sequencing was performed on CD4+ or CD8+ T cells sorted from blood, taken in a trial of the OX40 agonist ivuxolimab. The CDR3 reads CASSDLVQANYEQYF. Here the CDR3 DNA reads TGTGCCAGCAGTGATCTAGTGCAGGCAAACTACGAGCAGTACTTC.